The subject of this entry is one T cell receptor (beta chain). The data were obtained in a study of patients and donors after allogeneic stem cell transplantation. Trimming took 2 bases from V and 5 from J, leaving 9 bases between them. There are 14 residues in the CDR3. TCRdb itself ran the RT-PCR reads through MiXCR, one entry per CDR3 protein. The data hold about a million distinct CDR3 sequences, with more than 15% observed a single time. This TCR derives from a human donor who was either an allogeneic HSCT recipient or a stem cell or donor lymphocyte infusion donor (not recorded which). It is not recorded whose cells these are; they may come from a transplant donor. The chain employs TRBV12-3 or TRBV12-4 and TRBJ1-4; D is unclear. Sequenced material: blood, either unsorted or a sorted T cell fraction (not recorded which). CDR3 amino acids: CASSLLARNEKLFF. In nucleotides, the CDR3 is TGTGCCAGCAGTTTATTGGCCAGGAATGAAAAACTGTTTTTT.